Listed below are T cell receptor beta chains from one sample, sequenced in a study of OX40 agonist ivuxolimab in advanced cancers. This table comes from immunoSEQ multiplex PCR, and its TCRdb copy is limited to in-frame clones, with some not included. The data contain 80,000 to 85,000 clones, roughly four fifths of them singletons. The sequencing used CD4+ or CD8+ T cells sorted from blood, collected in a trial of the OX40 agonist ivuxolimab. These receptors were obtained from an adult with an advanced solid tumor such as melanoma, head and neck, liver or kidney cancer. The CDR3 runs from the conserved cysteine through the conserved F or W. Each record gives: D gene, V gene, J gene, clone size, CDR3 DNA, CDR3 protein. A D gene is named only where the DNA matches it firmly. For some rows the clone size is stated as once, few or many, or as a class when expanded; others skip it.

.	TRBV19	TRBJ2-1	.	TGTGCCAGTAGTATGTACGGGAACAATGAGCAGTTCTTC	CASSMYGNNEQFF
.	TRBV13	TRBJ1-2	.	TGTGCCAGCAGCTCCCAATACGGTAACTATGGCTACACCTTC	CASSSQYGNYGYTF
.	TRBV9	TRBJ1-3	.	TGTGCCAGCACCGTGGGGGGGACTGGAAACACCATATATTTT	CASTVGGTGNTIYF
TRBD2	TRBV9	TRBJ2-3	.	TGTGCCAGCAGCAAAACTAGCGGGTACCGGTATGTGGCAGATACGCAGTATTTT	CASSKTSGYRYVADTQYF
.	TRBV7-3	TRBJ1-4	.	TGTGCCAGCAGCGTAACAGTGGCGGGTAATGAAAAACTGTTTTTT	CASSVTVAGNEKLFF
.	TRBV27	TRBJ2-3	.	TGTGCCAGCAGTTTTGGCAGAACTAGCACAGATACGCAGTATTTT	CASSFGRTSTDTQYF
.	TRBV15	TRBJ1-1	.	TGTGCCACCAGCAGAGGCCGTGGACGGGTGAACACTGAAGCTTTCTTT	CATSRGRGRVNTEAFF
.	TRBV7-8	TRBJ2-7	.	TGTGCCAGCAGGCCCTTTGGGGGGAGCTCCTACGAGCAGTACTTC	CASRPFGGSSYEQYF
TRBD1	TRBV4-1	TRBJ2-2	.	TGCGCCAGCACCCAATTCGAGGGGGCGAGCGGGGAGCTGTTTTTT	CASTQFEGASGELFF
TRBD1	TRBV18	TRBJ1-1	once	TGTGCCAGCTCCCCATTCGACAGGGTGGACACTGAAGCTTTCTTT	CASSPFDRVDTEAFF
.	TRBV12-5	TRBJ2-7	.	TGTGCTAGTGGCCTGAACTCCTACGAGCAGTACTTC	CASGLNSYEQYF
.	TRBV5-6	TRBJ1-1	few	TGTGCCAGCAGCTGGAAGACCGGGACGGCAAACACTGAAGCTTTCTTT	CASSWKTGTANTEAFF
TRBD2	TRBV5-4	TRBJ2-5	.	TGTGCCAGCAGCCTCGGGACTAGCGGGCCGCAAGAGACCCAGTACTTC	CASSLGTSGPQETQYF
.	TRBV6-1	TRBJ1-2	.	TGTGCCAGCAGATTGGGGGGGCAGGGGCCAGGTGGCTACACCTTC	CASRLGGQGPGGYTF
TRBD2	TRBV7-2	TRBJ2-2	.	TGTGCCAGCAGCTTAATTGGGAGTATAGCGGGAGACCCCGGGGAGCTGTTTTTT	CASSLIGSIAGDPGELFF
TRBD2	TRBV5-1	TRBJ2-2	.	TGCGCCAGCAGCTTTGGGGGAGGGACCGGGGAGCTGTTTTTT	CASSFGGGTGELFF
.	TRBV18	TRBJ1-5	.	TGTGCCAGCTCACCACCGGGGGGCGGGAATCAGCCCCAGCATTTT	CASSPPGGGNQPQHF
.	TRBV5-4	TRBJ2-5	once	TGTGCCAGCAGCTTGGAGGGGCTGGGAGAGACCCAGTACTTC	CASSLEGLGETQYF
.	TRBV5-1	TRBJ1-2	.	TGCGCCAGCAGCCCGGCGGAGGAGGGGCTTGGCTACACCTTC	CASSPAEEGLGYTF
.	TRBV4-3	TRBJ2-7	.	TGCGCCAGCAGCCAAGACTCTAGTTACTACAACTACGAGCAGTACTTC	CASSQDSSYYNYEQYF
TRBD1	TRBV4-3	TRBJ2-1	.	TGCGCCAGCAGCCAAGGCTACAGGGGCGCCTACAATGAGCAGTTCTTC	CASSQGYRGAYNEQFF